A single sample is the source of the 9 T cell receptor beta chains below, sequenced in a study of shared clonotypes between healthy human individuals. Assay used: immunoSEQ multiplex PCR; TCRdb lists only in-frame clones, some missing. The data contain roughly 450,000 clones, around 79% of them seen just once; the ten biggest clones take up 10% to 15%. Sequencing was done on a sample of PBMCs. The receptors originated from a woman aged 40 to 49 in good health. Some clones in this sample may be carry-over from other donors' samples.

The chain combines TRBV6-1 with TRBJ2-7; TRBD1 might be the D (6 bases). CDR1 MNHNS and CDR2 SASEGT come from the germline V gene. CDR3 length: 13 amino acids. V shed 10 bases and J shed 0 bases, with 13 bases lying between them. The DNA of the CDR3 is TGTGCCACCGCAAGGGACATCTCCTACGAGCAGTACTTC. Its protein is CATARDISYEQYF.

There are a few counts of this clone. As DNA, the CDR3 is TGTGCCAGCAGCCTGGGACAGGGGGCGATTTTTTACGAGCAGTACTTC. Its protein is CASSLGQGAIFYEQYF. The chain combines TRBV5-6 with TRBJ2-7; 12 bases are a match to TRBD1. Germline CDR1 is SGHDT and CDR2 is YYEEEE. This CDR3 has 16 residues. The junction had 9 bases not matched to a gene; V was cut back by 4 bases and J by 4 bases.

This clone was detected only a few times. This chain links TRBV18 with TRBJ2-7; D tentatively reads TRBD1 or TRBD2 (5 bases each). The V gene's germline CDR1 is KGHSH and CDR2 LQKENI. The length of the CDR3 is 15 residues. Trimming stripped 5 bases from V and 2 bases from J, with 16 bases between. CDR3 loop: CASSEGTRRTYEQYF. Here the CDR3 DNA reads TGTGCCAGCTCAGAAGGGACGAGAAGAACCTACGAGCAGTACTTC.

The chain couples TRBV19 to TRBJ2-3; D is uncertain. Per germline, CDR1 LNHDA and CDR2 SQIVND (reference sequence). This CDR3 is built from 14 residues. V lost 6 bases to trimming and J lost 1 base, with 11 bases between them. For the CDR3, the DNA is TGTGCCAGTAGGGACCATGGACGCACAGATACGCAGTATTTT. It yields the protein CASRDHGRTDTQYF.

The chain has TRBV7-2 and TRBJ2-1; 7 nucleotides align to TRBD2. The CDR3 length is 15 residues. The trim removed 8 bases at V and 8 bases at J, leaving 15 bases unmatched. Germline V gene sequence: CDR1 SGHTA, CDR2 FQGNSA. CDR3 nucleotides: TGTGCCAGCGGGGATGACAGCGGGGTGTGGGATGAGCAGTTCTTC. The encoded protein is CASGDDSGVWDEQFF.

This chain connects TRBV2 to TRBJ1-2; possibly TRBD1 for D (6 bases). V was clipped by 4 bases and J by 7 bases, with 16 bases between them. The CDR3 extends over 14 amino acids. Germline lookup yields CDR1 SNHLY and CDR2 FYNNEI. CDR3 in amino acids: CASSGGGGFSGYTF. DNA for the CDR3: TGTGCCAGCAGTGGAGGGGGGGGTTTTTCTGGCTACACCTTC.

This clone has just one count. This chain connects TRBV19 to TRBJ2-7; maybe TRBD2 (5 bases). Trimming left V 5 bases short and J 2 bases short, with 13 bases between. There are 14 residues in the CDR3. Germline CDR1 LNHDA, CDR2 SQIVND (reference sequence). This chain's CDR3 is CASSVTGKTYEQYF. The CDR3, as DNA: TGTGCCAGTAGTGTGACGGGGAAGACCTACGAGCAGTACTTC.

In this sample, this clone turned up once. The chain combines TRBV4-2 with TRBJ1-1; D might be TRBD1 (6 bases). Germline values: CDR1 LGHNA, CDR2 YNFKEQ. This CDR3 comprises 14 residues. Trimming stripped 3 bases from V and 1 base from J, with 9 bases between. CDR3 residues: CASSQGAANTEAFF. Written as DNA, the CDR3 is TGTGCCAGCAGCCAGGGGGCAGCGAACACTGAAGCTTTCTTT.

This clone was seen only a few times. The chain recombines TRBV28 with TRBJ1-2; perhaps TRBD1 as D (6 bases). CDR1 is MDHEN and CDR2 is SYDVKM in the germline V gene. This CDR3 is built from 16 residues. Trimming left V 6 bases short and J 4 bases short, with 21 bases between. DNA for the CDR3: TGTGCCAGCAGCCGGGGCGGGGGCGAGGCCAGCTATGGCTACACCTTC. It encodes CASSRGGGEASYGYTF.